This T cell receptor beta chain was captured in a study of beta chain features in type 1 diabetes. Expressed TCRB transcripts were sequenced, since all the RNA that had been isolated was reverse transcribed. The method was immunoSEQ multiplex PCR; TCRdb's version includes in-frame clones alone and lacks a portion of them. The data show 200,000 to 300,000 clones, 13% to 15% seen once. Germline CDR1 SGDLS, CDR2 YYNGEE. The CDR3 covers 16 residues. Trimming cost V 0 bases and J 5 bases; bases outside gene matches: 4. As for this clone: Its cognate antigen is unknown.

Study-wide findings and caveats: A greater similarity of naive, central memory and Treg TCRB repertoires was seen among patients than among healthy donors.

Based on CD45RO/CCR7/CD25/CD127/CD95/CD27, CD4+ regulatory, stem cell-like memory, naive and central memory cells were sorted. The sample was naive CD4+ T cells from blood. This chain links TRBV9 with TRBJ2-2, with 10 positions matching TRBD1. This receptor was identified in a middle-aged woman in good health. The CDR3 is CASSVAGTGVTGELFF. The CDR3 region has the DNA TGTGCCAGCAGCGTAGCCGGGACAGGGGTTACCGGGGAGCTGTTTTTT.